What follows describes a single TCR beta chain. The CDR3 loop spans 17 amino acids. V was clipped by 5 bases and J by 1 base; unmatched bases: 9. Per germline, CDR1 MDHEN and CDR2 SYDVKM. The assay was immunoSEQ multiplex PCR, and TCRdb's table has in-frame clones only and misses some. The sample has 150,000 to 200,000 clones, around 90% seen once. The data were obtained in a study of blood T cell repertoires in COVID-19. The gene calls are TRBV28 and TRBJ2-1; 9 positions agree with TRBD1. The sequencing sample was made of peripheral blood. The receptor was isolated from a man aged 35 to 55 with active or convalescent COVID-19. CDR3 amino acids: CASSRTGGAGSYNEQFF. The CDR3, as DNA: TGTGCCAGCAGTCGAACAGGGGGCGCTGGGTCCTACAATGAGCAGTTCTTC.